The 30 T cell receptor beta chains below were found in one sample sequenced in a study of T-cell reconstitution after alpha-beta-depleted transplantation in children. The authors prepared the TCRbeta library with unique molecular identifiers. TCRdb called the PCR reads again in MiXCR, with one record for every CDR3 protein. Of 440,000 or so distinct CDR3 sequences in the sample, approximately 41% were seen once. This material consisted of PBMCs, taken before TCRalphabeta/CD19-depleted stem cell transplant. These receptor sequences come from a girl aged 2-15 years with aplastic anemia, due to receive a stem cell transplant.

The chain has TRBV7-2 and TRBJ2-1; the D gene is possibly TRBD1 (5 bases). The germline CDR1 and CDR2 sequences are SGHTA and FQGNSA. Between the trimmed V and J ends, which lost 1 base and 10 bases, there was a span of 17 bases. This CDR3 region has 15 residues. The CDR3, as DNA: TGTGCCAGCAGCTTAGAGGGGCGAAGCAGAGGCGAGCAGTTCTTC. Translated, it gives CASSLEGRSRGEQFF. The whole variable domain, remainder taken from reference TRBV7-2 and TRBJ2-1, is GAGVSQSPSNKVTEKGKDVELRCDPISGHTALYWYRQSLGQGLEFLIYFQGNSAPDKSGLPSDRFSAERTGGSVSTLTIQRTQQEDSAVYLCASSLEGRSRGEQFFGPGTRLTVL.

The CDR3 DNA sequence: TGTGCCAGCAGTTACAACAGGGGGAGCTCCTACGAGCAGTACTTC. It encodes CASSYNRGSSYEQYF. The rearrangement joins TRBV6-5 to TRBJ2-7; 8 bases map to TRBD1. V shed 2 bases, J shed 0 bases, and the junction held 3 bases outside the gene matches. Germline lookup yields CDR1 MNHEY and CDR2 SVGAGI. CDR3 length equals 15 residues.

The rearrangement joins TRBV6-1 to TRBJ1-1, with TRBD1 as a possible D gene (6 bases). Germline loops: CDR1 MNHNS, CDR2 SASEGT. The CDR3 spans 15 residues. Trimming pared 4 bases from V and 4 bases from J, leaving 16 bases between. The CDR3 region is CASSGPRTAGTEAFF. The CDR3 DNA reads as TGTGCCAGCAGTGGCCCCCGGACAGCCGGCACTGAAGCTTTCTTT.

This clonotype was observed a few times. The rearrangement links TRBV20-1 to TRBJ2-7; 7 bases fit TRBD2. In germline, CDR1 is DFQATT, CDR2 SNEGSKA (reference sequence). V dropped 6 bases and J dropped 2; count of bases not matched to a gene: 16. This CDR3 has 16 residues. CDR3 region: CSARRPRSGATYEQYF. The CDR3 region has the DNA TGCAGTGCACGCCGCCCCAGGAGCGGGGCCACCTACGAGCAGTACTTC.

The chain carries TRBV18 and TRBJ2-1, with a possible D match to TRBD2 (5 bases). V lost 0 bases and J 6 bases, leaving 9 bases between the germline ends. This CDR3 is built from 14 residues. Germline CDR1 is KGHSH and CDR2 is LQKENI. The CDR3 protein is CASSPPSGVNEQFF. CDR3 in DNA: TGTGCCAGCTCACCACCCTCCGGGGTCAATGAGCAGTTCTTC. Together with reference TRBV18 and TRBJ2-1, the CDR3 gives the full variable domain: NAGVMQNPRHLVRRRGQEARLRCSPMKGHSHVYWYRQLPEEGLKFMVYLQKENIIDESGMPKERFSAEFPKEGPSILRIQQVVRGDSAAYFCASSPPSGVNEQFFGPGTRLTVL.

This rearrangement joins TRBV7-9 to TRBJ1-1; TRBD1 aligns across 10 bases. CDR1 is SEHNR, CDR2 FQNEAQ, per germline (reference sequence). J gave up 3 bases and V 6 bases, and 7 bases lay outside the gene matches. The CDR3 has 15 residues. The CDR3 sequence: CASSFQTGGDTEAFF. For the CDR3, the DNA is TGTGCCAGCAGTTTTCAGACAGGGGGCGACACTGAAGCTTTCTTT. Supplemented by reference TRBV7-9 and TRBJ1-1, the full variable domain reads DTGVSQNPRHKITKRGQNVTFRCDPISEHNRLYWYRQTLGQGPEFLTYFQNEAQLEKSRLLSDRFSAERPKGSFSTLEIQRTEQGDSAMYLCASSFQTGGDTEAFFGQGTRLTVV.

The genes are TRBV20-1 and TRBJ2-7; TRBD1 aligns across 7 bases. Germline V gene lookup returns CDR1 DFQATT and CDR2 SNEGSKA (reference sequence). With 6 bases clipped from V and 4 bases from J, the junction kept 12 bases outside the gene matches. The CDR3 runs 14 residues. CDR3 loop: CSATNRDSLYEQYF. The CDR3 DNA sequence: TGCAGTGCAACCAACCGGGACAGTCTGTACGAGCAGTACTTC.

The CDR3 loop is CASSPGLAGVVEQFF. The DNA of the CDR3 is TGTGCCAGCAGTCCCGGACTAGCGGGAGTGGTTGAGCAGTTCTTC. The J gene is TRBJ2-1, the V gene TRBV12-3 or TRBV12-4, with 13 bases aligning to TRBD2. This CDR3 is 15 amino acids long. J was trimmed by 9 bases and V by 5 bases; bases with no gene match: 7.

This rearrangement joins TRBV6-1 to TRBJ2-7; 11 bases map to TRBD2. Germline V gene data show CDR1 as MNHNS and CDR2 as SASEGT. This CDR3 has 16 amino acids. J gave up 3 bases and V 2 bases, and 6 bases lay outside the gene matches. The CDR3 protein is CASSENHSGGDYEQYF. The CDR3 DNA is TGTGCCAGCAGTGAAAATCATAGCGGGGGGGACTACGAGCAGTACTTC.

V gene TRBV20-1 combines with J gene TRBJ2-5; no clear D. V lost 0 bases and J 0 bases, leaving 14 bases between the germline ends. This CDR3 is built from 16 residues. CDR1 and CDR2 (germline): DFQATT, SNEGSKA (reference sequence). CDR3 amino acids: CSARDKRLVNQETQYF. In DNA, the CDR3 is TGCAGTGCTAGAGATAAGCGTTTGGTCAACCAAGAGACCCAGTACTTC.

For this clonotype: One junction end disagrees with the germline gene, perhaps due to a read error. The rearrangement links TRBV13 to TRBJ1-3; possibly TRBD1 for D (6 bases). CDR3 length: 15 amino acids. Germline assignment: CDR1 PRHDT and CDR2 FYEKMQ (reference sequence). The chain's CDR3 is CASRFDRGQRNTIYF. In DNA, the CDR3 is TGTGCCAGCCGCTTTGACCGCGGACAGCGAAACACCATATATTTT.

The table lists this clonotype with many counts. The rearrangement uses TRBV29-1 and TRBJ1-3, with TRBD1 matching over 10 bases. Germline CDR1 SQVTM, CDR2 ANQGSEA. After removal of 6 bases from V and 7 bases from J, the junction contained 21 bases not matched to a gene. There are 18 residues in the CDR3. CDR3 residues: CSVAKYRERQGARNTIYF. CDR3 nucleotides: TGCAGCGTAGCGAAGTACCGGGAAAGACAGGGGGCTCGGAACACCATATATTTT. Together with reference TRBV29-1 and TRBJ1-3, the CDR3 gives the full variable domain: SAVISQKPSRDICQRGTSLTIQCQVDSQVTMMFWYRQQPGQSLTLIATANQGSEATYESGFVIDKFPISRPNLTFSTLTVSNMSPEDSSIYLCSVAKYRERQGARNTIYFGEGSWLTVV.

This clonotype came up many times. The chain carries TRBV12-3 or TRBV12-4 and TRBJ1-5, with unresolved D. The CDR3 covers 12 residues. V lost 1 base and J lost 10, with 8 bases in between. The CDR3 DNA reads TGTGCCAGCAGTTTAGAGGTCAGCCCCCAGCATTTT. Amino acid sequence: CASSLEVSPQHF.

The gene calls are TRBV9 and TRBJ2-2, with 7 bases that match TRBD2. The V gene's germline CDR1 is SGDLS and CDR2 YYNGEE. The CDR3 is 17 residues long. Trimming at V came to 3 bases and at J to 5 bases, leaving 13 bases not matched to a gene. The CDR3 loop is CASSDHSGWGGTGELFF. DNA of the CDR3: TGTGCCAGCAGCGATCATTCGGGTTGGGGGGGGACCGGGGAGCTGTTTTTT.

The CDR3 sequence: CASSLASGVYEQYF. In DNA, the CDR3 is TGCGCCAGCAGCTTGGCCAGCGGGGTCTACGAGCAGTACTTC. The V gene is TRBV5-1, the J gene TRBJ2-7, with 7 bases lining up with TRBD2. After removal of 0 bases from V and 3 bases from J, the junction contained 3 bases not matched to a gene. This CDR3 contains 14 residues. Germline CDR1 and CDR2: SGHRS and YFSETQ.

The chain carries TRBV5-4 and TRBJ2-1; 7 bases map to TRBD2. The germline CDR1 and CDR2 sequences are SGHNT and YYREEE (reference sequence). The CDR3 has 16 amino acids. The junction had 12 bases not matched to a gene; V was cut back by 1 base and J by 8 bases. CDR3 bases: TGTGCCAGCAGCTTGAAGGGACTCAGCAGCGGGGATGAGCAGTTCTTC. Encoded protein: CASSLKGLSSGDEQFF.

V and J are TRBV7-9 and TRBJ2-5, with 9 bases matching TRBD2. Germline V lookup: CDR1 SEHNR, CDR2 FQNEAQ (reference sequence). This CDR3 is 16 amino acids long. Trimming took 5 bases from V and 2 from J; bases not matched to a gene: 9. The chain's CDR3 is CASSPLLAGLQETQYF. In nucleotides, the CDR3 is TGTGCCAGCAGCCCCTTACTAGCGGGTTTACAAGAGACCCAGTACTTC.

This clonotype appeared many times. This CDR3 is CSVGGTGGGFRSNEQFF. DNA for the CDR3: TGCAGCGTTGGGGGGACCGGGGGAGGTTTTCGATCCAATGAGCAGTTCTTC. V and J are TRBV29-1 and TRBJ2-1, with D perhaps TRBD2 (6 bases). The CDR3 runs to 17 residues. Per the germline V gene, CDR1 is SQVTM and CDR2 is ANQGSEA. V was cut by 4 bases and J by 6 bases, with 25 bases left in between.

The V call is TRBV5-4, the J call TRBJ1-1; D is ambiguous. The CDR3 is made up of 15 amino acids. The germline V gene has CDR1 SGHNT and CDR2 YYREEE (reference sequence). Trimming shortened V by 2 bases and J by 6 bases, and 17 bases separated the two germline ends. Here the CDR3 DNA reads TGTGCCAGCAGCTTTCTCGGTTTAAAACTCTCTGAAGCTTTCTTT. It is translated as CASSFLGLKLSEAFF. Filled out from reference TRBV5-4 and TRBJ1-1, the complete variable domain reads ETGVTQSPTHLIKTRGQQVTLRCSSQSGHNTVSWYQQALGQGPQFIFQYYREEENGRGNFPPRFSGLQFPNYSSELNVNALELDDSALYLCASSFLGLKLSEAFFGQGTRLTVV.

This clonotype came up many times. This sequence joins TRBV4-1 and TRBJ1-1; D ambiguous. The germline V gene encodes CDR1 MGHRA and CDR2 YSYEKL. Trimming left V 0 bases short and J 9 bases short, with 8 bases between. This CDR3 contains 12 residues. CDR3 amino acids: CASSQEKGKAFF. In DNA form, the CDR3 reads TGCGCCAGCAGCCAAGAAAAAGGGAAAGCTTTCTTT.

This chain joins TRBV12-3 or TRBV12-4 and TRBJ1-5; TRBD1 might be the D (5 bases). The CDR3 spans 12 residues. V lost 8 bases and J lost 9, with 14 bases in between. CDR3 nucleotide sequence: TGTGCCAGCGGCCAGGGCGGTGGGCCCCAGCATTTT. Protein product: CASGQGGGPQHF.

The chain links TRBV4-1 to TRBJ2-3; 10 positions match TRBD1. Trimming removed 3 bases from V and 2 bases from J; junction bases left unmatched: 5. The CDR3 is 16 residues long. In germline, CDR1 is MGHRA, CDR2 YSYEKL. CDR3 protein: CASSQGTGVHTDTQYF. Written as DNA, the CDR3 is TGCGCCAGCAGCCAGGGGACAGGGGTTCACACAGATACGCAGTATTTT.

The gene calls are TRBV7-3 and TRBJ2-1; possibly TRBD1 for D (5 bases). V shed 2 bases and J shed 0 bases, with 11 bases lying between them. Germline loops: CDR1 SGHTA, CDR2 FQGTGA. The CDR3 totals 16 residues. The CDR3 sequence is CASSLWGGSSYNEQFF. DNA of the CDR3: TGTGCCAGCAGCTTATGGGGCGGCAGCTCCTACAATGAGCAGTTCTTC.

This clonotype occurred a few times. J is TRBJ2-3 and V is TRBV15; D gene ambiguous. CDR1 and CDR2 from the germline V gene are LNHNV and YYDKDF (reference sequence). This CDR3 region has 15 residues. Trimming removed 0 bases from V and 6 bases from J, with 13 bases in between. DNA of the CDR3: TGTGCCACCAGCAGAGAACCAGTCCAACTTGATACGCAGTATTTT. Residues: CATSREPVQLDTQYF.

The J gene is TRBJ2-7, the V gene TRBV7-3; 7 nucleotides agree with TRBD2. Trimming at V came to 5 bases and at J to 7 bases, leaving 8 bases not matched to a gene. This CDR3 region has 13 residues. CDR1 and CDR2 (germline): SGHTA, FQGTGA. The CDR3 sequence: CASSRGRGKEQYF. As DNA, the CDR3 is TGTGCCAGCAGCAGAGGGCGGGGGAAAGAGCAGTACTTC.

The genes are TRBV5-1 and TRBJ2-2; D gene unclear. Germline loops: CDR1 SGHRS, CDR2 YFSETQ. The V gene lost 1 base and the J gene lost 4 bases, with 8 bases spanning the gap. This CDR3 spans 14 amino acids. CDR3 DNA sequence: TGCGCCAGCAGCTTGTACCAGCCCACCGGGGAGCTGTTTTTT. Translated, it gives CASSLYQPTGELFF.

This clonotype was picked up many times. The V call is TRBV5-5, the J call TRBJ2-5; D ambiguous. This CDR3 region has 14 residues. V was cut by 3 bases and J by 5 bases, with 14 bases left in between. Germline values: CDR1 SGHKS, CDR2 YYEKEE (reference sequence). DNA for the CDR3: TGTGCCAGCAGCTCCCGAAGTAGTGCGGAGACCCAGTACTTC. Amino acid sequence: CASSSRSSAETQYF.

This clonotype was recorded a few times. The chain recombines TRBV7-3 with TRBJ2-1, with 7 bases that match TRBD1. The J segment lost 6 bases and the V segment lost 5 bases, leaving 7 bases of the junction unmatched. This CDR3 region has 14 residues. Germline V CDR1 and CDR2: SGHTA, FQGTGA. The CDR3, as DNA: TGTGCCAGCAGCCCGCAGGGGGACACCAATGAGCAGTTCTTC. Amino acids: CASSPQGDTNEQFF.

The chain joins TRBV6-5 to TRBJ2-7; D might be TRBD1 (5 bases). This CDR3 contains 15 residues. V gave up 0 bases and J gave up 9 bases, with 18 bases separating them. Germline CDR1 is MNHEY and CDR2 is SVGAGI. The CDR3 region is CASSYSTSGLGLQYF. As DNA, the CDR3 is TGTGCCAGCAGTTACTCGACTTCAGGGCTCGGGTTGCAGTACTTC.

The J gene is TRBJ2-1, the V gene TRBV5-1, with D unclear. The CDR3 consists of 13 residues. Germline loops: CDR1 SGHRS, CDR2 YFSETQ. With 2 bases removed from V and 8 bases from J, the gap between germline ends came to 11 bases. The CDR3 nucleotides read TGCGCCAGCAGCTTTGCTGACGGAGATGAGCAGTTCTTC. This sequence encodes CASSFADGDEQFF.